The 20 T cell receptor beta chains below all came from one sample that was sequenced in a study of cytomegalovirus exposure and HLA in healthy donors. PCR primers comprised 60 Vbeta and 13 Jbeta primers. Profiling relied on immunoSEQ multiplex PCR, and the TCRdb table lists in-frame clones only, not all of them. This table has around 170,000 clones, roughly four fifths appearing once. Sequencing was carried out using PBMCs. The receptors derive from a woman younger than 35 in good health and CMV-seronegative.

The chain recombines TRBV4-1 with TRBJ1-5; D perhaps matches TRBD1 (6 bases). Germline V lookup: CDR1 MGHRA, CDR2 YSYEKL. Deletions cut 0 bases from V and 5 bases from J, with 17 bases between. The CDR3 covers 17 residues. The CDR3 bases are TGCGCCAGCAGCCAAGAAATCCTTAGGAGACAGGATCAGCCCCAGCATTTT. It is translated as CASSQEILRRQDQPQHF.

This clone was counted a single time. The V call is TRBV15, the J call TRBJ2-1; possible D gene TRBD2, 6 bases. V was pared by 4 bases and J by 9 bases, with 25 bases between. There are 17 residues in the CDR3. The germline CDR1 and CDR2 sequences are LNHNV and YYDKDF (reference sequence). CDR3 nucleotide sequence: TGTGCCACCAGCAAACTAAGGGGTGGGGCGGGACGTCTTGAGCAGTTCTTC. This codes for CATSKLRGGAGRLEQFF. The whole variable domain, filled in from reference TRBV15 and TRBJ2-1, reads DAMVIQNPRYQVTQFGKPVTLSCSQTLNHNVMYWYQQKSSQAPKLLFHYYDKDFNNEADTPDNFQSRRPNTSFCFLDIRSPGLGDTAMYLCATSKLRGGAGRLEQFFGPGTRLTVL.

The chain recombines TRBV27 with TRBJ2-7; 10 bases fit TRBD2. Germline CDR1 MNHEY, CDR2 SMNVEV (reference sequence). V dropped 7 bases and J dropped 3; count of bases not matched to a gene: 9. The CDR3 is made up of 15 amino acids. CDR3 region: CASKFTLAGNYEQYF. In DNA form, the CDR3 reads TGTGCCAGCAAATTTACACTAGCGGGGAACTACGAGCAGTACTTC.

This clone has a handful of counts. CDR3: CASRSGRAGDTQYF. DNA for the CDR3: TGTGCCAGCAGGTCGGGGAGGGCCGGAGATACGCAGTATTTT. The rearrangement links TRBV4-2 to TRBJ2-3; 7 positions agree with TRBD2. Germline CDR1 reads LGHNA; CDR2 reads YNFKEQ. The CDR3 sequence is 14 residues long. The V and J ends lost 6 bases and 5 bases, in that order; junction bases with no gene match: 8.

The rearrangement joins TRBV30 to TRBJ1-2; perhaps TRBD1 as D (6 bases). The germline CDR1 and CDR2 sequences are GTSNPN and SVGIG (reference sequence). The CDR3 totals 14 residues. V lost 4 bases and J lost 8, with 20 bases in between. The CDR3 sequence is CAWTSSGTTRGYTF. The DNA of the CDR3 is TGTGCCTGGACTTCCTCCGGGACAACGCGGGGCTACACCTTC.

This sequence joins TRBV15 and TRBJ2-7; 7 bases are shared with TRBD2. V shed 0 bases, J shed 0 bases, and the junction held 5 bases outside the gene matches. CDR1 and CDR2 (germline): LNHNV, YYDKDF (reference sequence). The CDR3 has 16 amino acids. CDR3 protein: CATSRDLASGSYEQYF. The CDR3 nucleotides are TGTGCCACCAGCAGAGATCTGGCTAGCGGCTCCTACGAGCAGTACTTC.

The CDR3, as DNA: TGTGCCTCCCCCGACAGGGACTATGGCTACACCTTC. This translates into CASPDRDYGYTF. The rearrangement uses TRBV7-9 and TRBJ1-2; 7 nucleotides align to TRBD1. The V segment lost 11 bases and the J segment 3 bases; nucleotides outside the gene matches: 6. The CDR3 extends over 12 amino acids. Germline loops: CDR1 SEHNR, CDR2 FQNEAQ (reference sequence).

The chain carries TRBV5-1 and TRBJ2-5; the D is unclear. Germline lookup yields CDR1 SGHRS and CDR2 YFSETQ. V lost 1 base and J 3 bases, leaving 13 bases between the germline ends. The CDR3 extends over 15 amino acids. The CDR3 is CASSLRPILKETQYF. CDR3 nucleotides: TGCGCCAGCAGCTTGCGTCCCATCCTAAAAGAGACCCAGTACTTC.

In nucleotides, the CDR3 is TGTGCCAGCAGCCCGACAGGGTCTAACTATGGCTACACCTTC. Translation: CASSPTGSNYGYTF. V and J are TRBV7-9 and TRBJ1-2, with TRBD1 identical over 7 bases. This CDR3 is built from 14 residues. Germline V lookup: CDR1 SEHNR, CDR2 FQNEAQ (reference sequence). Trimming at V came to 5 bases and at J to 0 bases, leaving 3 bases not matched to a gene.

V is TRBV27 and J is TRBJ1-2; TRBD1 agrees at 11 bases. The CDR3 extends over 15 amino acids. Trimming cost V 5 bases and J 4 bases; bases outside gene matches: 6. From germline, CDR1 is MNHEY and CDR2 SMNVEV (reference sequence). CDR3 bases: TGTGCCAGCAGTAGCCGGGACAGGGGGATCTATGGCTACACCTTC. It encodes CASSSRDRGIYGYTF.

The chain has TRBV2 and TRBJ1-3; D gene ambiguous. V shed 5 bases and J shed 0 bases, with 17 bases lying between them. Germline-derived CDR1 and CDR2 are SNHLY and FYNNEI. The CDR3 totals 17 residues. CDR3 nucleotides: TGTGCCAGCAGTCAGTCCAGACATTCTCTCTCTGGAAACACCATATATTTT. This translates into CASSQSRHSLSGNTIYF.

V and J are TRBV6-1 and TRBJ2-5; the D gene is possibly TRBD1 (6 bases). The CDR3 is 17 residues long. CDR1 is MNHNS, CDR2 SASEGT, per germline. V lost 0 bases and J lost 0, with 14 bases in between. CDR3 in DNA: TGTGCCAGCAGTGAAGCCATCAGGGGAACCTACCAAGAGACCCAGTACTTC. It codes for CASSEAIRGTYQETQYF.

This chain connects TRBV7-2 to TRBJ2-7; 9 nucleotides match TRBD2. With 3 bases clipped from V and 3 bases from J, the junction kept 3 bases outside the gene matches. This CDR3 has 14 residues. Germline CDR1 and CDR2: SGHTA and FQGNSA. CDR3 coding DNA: TGTGCCAGCAGCTTTTCTAGCGGGGACTACGAGCAGTACTTC. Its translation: CASSFSSGDYEQYF.

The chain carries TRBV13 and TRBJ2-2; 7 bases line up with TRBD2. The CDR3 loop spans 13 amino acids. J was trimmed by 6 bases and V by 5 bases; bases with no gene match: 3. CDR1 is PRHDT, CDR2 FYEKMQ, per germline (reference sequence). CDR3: CASSPRGAGELFF. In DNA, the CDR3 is TGTGCCAGCAGCCCTCGGGGGGCCGGGGAGCTGTTTTTT. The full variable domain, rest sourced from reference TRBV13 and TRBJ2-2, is AAGVIQSPRHLIKEKRETATLKCYPIPRHDTVYWYQQGPGQDPQFLISFYEKMQSDKGSIPDRFSAQQFSDYHSELNMSSLELGDSALYFCASSPRGAGELFFGEGSRLTVL.

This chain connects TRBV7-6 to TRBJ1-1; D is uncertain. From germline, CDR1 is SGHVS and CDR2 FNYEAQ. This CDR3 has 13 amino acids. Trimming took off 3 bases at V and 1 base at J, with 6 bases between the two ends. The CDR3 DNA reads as TGTGCCAGCAGCTTTCAGGAGAACACTGAAGCTTTCTTT. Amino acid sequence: CASSFQENTEAFF.

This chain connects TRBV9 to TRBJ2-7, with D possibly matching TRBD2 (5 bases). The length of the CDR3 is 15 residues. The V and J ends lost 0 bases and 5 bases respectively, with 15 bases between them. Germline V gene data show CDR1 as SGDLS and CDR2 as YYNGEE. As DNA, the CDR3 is TGTGCCAGCAGCGTAGGGGGAGACTCGGAGGACGAGCAGTACTTC. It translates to CASSVGGDSEDEQYF.

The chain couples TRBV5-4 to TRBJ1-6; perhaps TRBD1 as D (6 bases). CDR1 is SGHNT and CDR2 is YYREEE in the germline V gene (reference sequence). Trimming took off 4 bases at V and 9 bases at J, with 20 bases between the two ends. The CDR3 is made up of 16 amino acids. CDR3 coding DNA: TGTGCCAGCAGCCCAGCCGGGACAATCGGTAGTTCACCCCTCCACTTT. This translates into CASSPAGTIGSSPLHF.

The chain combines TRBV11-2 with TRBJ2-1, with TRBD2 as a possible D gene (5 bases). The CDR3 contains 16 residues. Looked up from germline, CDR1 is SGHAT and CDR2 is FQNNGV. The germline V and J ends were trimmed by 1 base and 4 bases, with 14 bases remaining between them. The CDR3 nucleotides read TGTGCCAGCAGCTTAGGGCGTGGCGGGCGTTACAATGAGCAGTTCTTC. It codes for CASSLGRGGRYNEQFF.

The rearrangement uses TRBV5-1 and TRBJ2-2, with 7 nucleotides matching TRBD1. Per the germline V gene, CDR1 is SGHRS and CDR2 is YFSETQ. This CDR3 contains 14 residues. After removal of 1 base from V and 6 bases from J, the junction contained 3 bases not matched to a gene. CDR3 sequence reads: CASSLNTGAGELFF. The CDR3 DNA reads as TGCGCCAGCAGCTTGAATACAGGGGCCGGGGAGCTGTTTTTT. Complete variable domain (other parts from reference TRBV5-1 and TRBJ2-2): KAGVTQTPRYLIKTRGQQVTLSCSPISGHRSVSWYQQTPGQGLQFLFEYFSETQRNKGNFPGRFSGRQFSNSRSEMNVSTLELGDSALYLCASSLNTGAGELFFGEGSRLTVL.

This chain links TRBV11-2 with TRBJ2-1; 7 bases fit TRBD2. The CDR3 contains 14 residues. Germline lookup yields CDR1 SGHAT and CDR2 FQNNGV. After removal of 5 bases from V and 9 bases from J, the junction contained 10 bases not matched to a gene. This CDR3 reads CASSATGGPSEQFF. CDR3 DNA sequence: TGTGCCAGCAGCGCAACGGGAGGCCCTAGTGAGCAGTTCTTC.